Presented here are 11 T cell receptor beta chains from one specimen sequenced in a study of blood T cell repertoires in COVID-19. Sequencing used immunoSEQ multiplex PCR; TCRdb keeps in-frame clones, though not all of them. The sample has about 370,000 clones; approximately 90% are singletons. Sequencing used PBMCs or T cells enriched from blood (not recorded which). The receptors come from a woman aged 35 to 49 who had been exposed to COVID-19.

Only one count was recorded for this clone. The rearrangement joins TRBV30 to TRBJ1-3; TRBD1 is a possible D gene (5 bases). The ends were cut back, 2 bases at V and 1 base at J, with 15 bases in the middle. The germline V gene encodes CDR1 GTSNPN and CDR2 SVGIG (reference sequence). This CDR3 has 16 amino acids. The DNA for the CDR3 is TGTGCCTGGAGTTTTACCTTCCGGGGGTCTGGAAACACCATATATTTT. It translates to CAWSFTFRGSGNTIYF.

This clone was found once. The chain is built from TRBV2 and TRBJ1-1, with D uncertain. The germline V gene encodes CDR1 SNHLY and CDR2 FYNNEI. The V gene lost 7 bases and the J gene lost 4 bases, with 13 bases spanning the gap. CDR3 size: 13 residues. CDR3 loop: CASTLYLRTEAFF. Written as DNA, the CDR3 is TGTGCCAGCACACTTTATTTACGCACTGAAGCTTTCTTT.

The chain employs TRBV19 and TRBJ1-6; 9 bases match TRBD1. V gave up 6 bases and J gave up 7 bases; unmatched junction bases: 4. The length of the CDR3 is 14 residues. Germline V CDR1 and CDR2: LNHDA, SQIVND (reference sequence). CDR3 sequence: CASRAGTGNSPLHF. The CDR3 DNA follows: TGTGCCAGTAGGGCCGGGACAGGGAATTCACCCCTCCACTTT.

The CDR3 protein is CASSRGQYNSPLHF. For the CDR3, the DNA is TGCGCCAGCAGCCGAGGGCAGTATAATTCACCCCTCCACTTT. J is TRBJ1-6 and V is TRBV5-1; the D is unclear. The CDR3 runs 14 residues. CDR1 is SGHRS and CDR2 is YFSETQ in the germline V gene. V lost 4 bases to trimming and J lost 4 bases, with 9 bases between them.

CDR3 residues: CASSLDRGMRNTEAFF. DNA of the CDR3: TGTGCCAGTAGCCTAGACAGGGGGATGAGGAACACTGAAGCTTTCTTT. This chain uses TRBV19 with TRBJ1-1, with 9 bases matching TRBD1. Germline V gene sequence: CDR1 LNHDA, CDR2 SQIVND (reference sequence). V was clipped by 6 bases and J by 1 base; unmatched bases: 9. The CDR3 has 16 amino acids.

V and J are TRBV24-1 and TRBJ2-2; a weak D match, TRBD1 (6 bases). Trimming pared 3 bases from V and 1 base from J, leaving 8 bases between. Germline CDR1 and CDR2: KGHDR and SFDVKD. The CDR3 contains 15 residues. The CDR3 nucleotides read TGTGCCACCAGTGATACAGGGTGGAACACCGGGGAGCTGTTTTTT. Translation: CATSDTGWNTGELFF.

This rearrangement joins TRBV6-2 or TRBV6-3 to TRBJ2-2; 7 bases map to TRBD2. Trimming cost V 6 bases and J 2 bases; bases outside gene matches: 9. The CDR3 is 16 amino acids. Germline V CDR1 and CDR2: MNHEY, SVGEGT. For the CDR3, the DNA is TGTGCCAGCAGCCCTACGGGACTACCAAACACCGGGGAGCTGTTTTTT. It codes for CASSPTGLPNTGELFF.

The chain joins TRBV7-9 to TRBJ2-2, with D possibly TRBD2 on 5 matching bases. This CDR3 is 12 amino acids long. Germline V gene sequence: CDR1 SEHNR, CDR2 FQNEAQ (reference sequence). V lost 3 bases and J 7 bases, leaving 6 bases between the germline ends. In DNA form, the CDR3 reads TGTGCCAGCAGCTTCGGGGTCGGGGAGCTGTTTTTT. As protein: CASSFGVGELFF.

This CDR3 is CASSFVPYAYNEQFF. The DNA for the CDR3 is TGTGCCAGCAGTTTTGTCCCTTACGCGTACAATGAGCAGTTCTTC. The chain combines TRBV27 with TRBJ2-1; D call uncertain. The CDR3 length is 15 residues. The V and J ends lost 3 bases and 4 bases respectively, with 13 bases between them. CDR1 and CDR2 from the germline V gene are MNHEY and SMNVEV (reference sequence).

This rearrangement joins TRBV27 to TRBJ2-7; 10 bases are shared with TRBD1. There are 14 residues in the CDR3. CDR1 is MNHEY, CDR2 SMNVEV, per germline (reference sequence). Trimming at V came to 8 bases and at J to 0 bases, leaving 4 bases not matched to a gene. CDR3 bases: TGTGCCAGCCGGGACAGGGGATTCTCCTACGAGCAGTACTTC. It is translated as CASRDRGFSYEQYF.

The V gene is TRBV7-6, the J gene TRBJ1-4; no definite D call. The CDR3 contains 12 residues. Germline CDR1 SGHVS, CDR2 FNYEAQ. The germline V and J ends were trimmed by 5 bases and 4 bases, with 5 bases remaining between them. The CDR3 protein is CASSRYNEKLFF. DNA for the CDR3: TGTGCCAGCAGCCGTTATAATGAAAAACTGTTTTTT.